This T cell receptor beta chain was documented in a study of human T cells and chemical hapten exposure (dated by TCRdb to the early 2020s). The study in broad terms: For sensitization, 2% DPC in acetone was applied to a 2 cm by 2 cm area of upper inner arm skin. Throughout the roughly 26-week study period, patients were also given weekly therapeutic DPC doses on the scalp. Patch testing was done on the upper back using Finn chambers containing 0.01% DPC, and results were scored after 6 days according to International Contact Dermatitis Research Group standards. Alopecia areata with under or over 50% scalp involvement, alopecia totalis and alopecia universalis were represented in the patient cohort, which was mostly female. Libraries were pooled for sequencing, and per-sample TCR yields varied mainly because of small differences in library volumes within the pool. This study followed changes in the peripheral blood TCR repertoire in vivo during primary and secondary sensitization of alopecia patients to the hapten diphenylcyclopropenone (DPC). Patient blood was sampled pre-sensitization (week 0) and at 2, 6 and about 24 weeks after DPC sensitization. Approximately 28 alopecia patients gave blood for TCR sequencing at one to four time points (pre-sensitization, 2, 6 and 24 weeks). The paper as a whole reports these results and caveats: Alopecia, a presumed autoimmune disease, was present in all patients, so the immune response of the patients might differ from that of healthy individuals. A positive correlation was found between the number of PT1 expanded TCRs and patch test score, with significance reached at thresholds 8, 16 and 32 but not 4. DPC sensitization did not change the number of TCRs with a frequency above 1 in 1000, and there was no evidence of changes in global repertoire structure. Significantly more large CDR3 similarity clusters were formed by expanded TCRs than by pre-sensitization or healthy control sets, consistent with antigen-driven responses. Repeated subsampling changed both the strength of the expansion versus patch-test correlation and the threshold at which the correlation became significant.

The sample's time point label is to be understood as: patch test 1, 2 weeks after DPC sensitization. The treatment or condition label for this specimen denotes: therapeutic diphenylcyclopropenone sensitization with weekly scalp DPC. At every patch-test visit, the blood draw took place before the patch test was put on. Patients were considered eligible if aged 18 to 70, diagnosed with alopecia and deemed suitable for DPC therapy, and patients were excluded if pregnant. Total RNA was extracted from unfractionated whole blood collected in Tempus Blood RNA tubes. Libraries were constructed by RACE. TCRdb names NextSeq 500 as the instrument used. Library preparation attached unique molecular identifiers to individual cDNA molecules for quantitative, reproducible TCR counting. From each blood RNA sample, both TCR alpha and TCR beta chains were sequenced. Under the source paper's analysis protocol: Samples had a median of 95,638 TCRs, with a range from roughly 20,000 to 700,000. The Decombinator software suite was used to annotate the V, J and CDR3 of the TCR reads. For PS versus PT1 abundance plots, all samples were subsampled to the same number of TCRs (28,000). TCRs were defined as expanded if absent before sensitization and observed at least eight times at the 2-week time point. TCRdb cleaned the public reads at Q25 with fastp, built clones with MiXCR and kept in-frame beta chains. Here each entry gathers all rows of one CDR3 protein and keeps the most common genes and DNA. The V and J calls and clone size come from TCRdb's table, not from the authors' own analysis. The sample table shows roughly 160,000 distinct CDR3 sequences, and about 14% are seen once. About 1.7% of the sample comes from the top ten.

There are many counts of this clonotype. Its antigen remains unidentified. Per-nucleotide qualities are absent, and no much larger clonotype sits a single base away. V is cut back by 2 bases and J by 4 bases, with 6 bases in the junction unmatched. Via the germline V gene (reference sequence), CDR1 is DFQATT and CDR2 SNEGSKA. The CDR3 numbers 14 residues from cysteine through phenylalanine. Of the read, only the CDR3 DNA is kept; its 42 bases are in frame from base 1. The rearrangement joined TRBV20-1 to TRBJ2-7, with TRBD1 identical over 9 junction bases. This receptor was identified in a woman in her twenties or thirties with alopecia areata. Some clones in this sample may be carry-over from other donors' samples. The material sequenced was whole blood, taken in connection with sensitization to the hapten diphenylcyclopropenone (DPC). The DNA sequence is given as TGCAGTGCTAGATTCCGGGACAGGGAATACGAGCAGTACTTC. It translates to CSARFRDREYEQYF.